The TCR beta chain under discussion was sequenced for a study of identical twins. Unique molecular identifiers were in the cDNA, with template-switch universal primer binding. Each CDR3 protein gets one entry after TCRdb re-called the 5' RACE reads with MiXCR. The sample holds approximately 240,000 distinct CDR3 sequences, around 15% seen once. The CDR3 is made up of 14 amino acids. Germline values: CDR1 DFQATT, CDR2 SNEGSKA (reference sequence). V lost 5 bases and J 8 bases, leaving 19 bases between the germline ends. Turning to this clonotype: Its antigen remains unidentified.

Healthy Caucasians made up all donors. Findings of the study overall: Out-of-frame alpha sequences that twins shared showed excess low generation probability. Monozygotic twin pairs showed more out-of-frame TCR alpha sharing than models estimated.

The source material was memory (CD45RO+) T cells sorted from blood. The source of this sequence is a woman between 18 and 29 years old in good health. The rearrangement uses TRBV20-1 and TRBJ2-1; tentatively, D is TRBD2 (5 bases). The CDR3 loop is CSAVSGTGFDEQFF. The CDR3 DNA follows: TGCAGTGCTGTGAGTGGAACGGGATTCGATGAGCAGTTCTTC.